This entry lists 16 T cell receptor beta chains sequenced from one sample in a study of T cell responses to AZD1222 COVID-19 vaccine (dated by TCRdb to 2020 to 2022). Library preparation was by the immunoSEQ multiplex PCR assay. TCRdb holds this immuneACCESS table with in-frame rearrangements only. Some clones are missing; in checked studies, unresolved V genes explain under half, and the rest has no known cause. Counted in this sample were 89,000 or so clones; 85% to 95% of them appeared once. The ten most abundant clones make up 11% of the sample. The time point label, as the study defines it: about 28 days (+/-7) after the second vaccine dose. The sample in question was peripheral blood, obtained 28 days after the second AZD1222 dose. These receptors all stem from an adult who received the AZD1222 COVID-19 vaccine.

The J gene is TRBJ1-2, the V gene TRBV28, with D possibly TRBD1 on 5 matching bases. Per the germline V gene, CDR1 is MDHEN and CDR2 is SYDVKM. V lost 3 bases to trimming and J lost 0 bases, with 20 bases between them. The CDR3 length is 18 residues. The chain's CDR3 is CASSFWKTRQTPNYGYTF. CDR3 nucleotide sequence: TGTGCCAGCAGTTTTTGGAAGACCAGACAGACCCCTAACTATGGCTACACCTTC.

The chain carries TRBV18 and TRBJ1-2, with 10 bases lining up with TRBD1. The CDR3 has 15 amino acids. Germline V lookup: CDR1 KGHSH, CDR2 LQKENI. Losses at the gene ends were 6 bases for V and 7 bases for J; bases not matched to a gene: 11. The CDR3 DNA reads TGTGCCAGCTCGGGATCGGGACAGGGGATAGGTGGCTACACCTTC. Its translation is CASSGSGQGIGGYTF.

This clone was seen once. This chain uses TRBV11-2 with TRBJ2-1; D remains unclear. V was pared by 5 bases and J by 14 bases, with 16 bases between. In germline, CDR1 is SGHAT, CDR2 FQNNGV. The CDR3 is 12 amino acids. CDR3 in amino acids: CASSDRSDAEFF. The CDR3 nucleotides read TGTGCCAGCAGCGACCGGTCCGATGCGGAGTTCTTC.

This clone has just one count. The V and J genes are TRBV7-8 and TRBJ1-6, with 11 bases fitting TRBD1. This CDR3 has 15 amino acids. Trimming cost V 5 bases and J 9 bases; bases outside gene matches: 6. Germline lookup yields CDR1 SGHVS and CDR2 FQNEAQ. CDR3 in DNA: TGTGCCAGCAGCCCCCGGACAGGGGGCCGTTCACCCCTCCACTTT. Residues: CASSPRTGGRSPLHF.

The chain couples TRBV12-1 to TRBJ1-2. TRBV12-1 is an annotated pseudogene. The CDR3 runs to 14 residues. The CDR3 nucleotides are TGTGCCAGCAGCTTTGCCTGTTGTAACTATGGCTACACCTTC. It translates to CASSFACCNYGYTF.

V gene TRBV7-2 combines with J gene TRBJ1-4; 10 bases fit TRBD1. J gave up 8 bases and V 5 bases, and 5 bases lay outside the gene matches. The CDR3 runs to 14 residues. Per germline, CDR1 SGHTA and CDR2 FQGNSA. CDR3 residues: CASSRDRGGEKLFF. The DNA for the CDR3 is TGTGCCAGCAGCCGGGACAGGGGCGGAGAAAAACTGTTTTTT.

V gene TRBV11-1 combines with J gene TRBJ2-7; TRBD1 agrees at 8 bases. Germline V gene sequence: CDR1 SGHAT, CDR2 FQDESV (reference sequence). CDR3 length: 14 residues. V was clipped by 5 bases and J by 4 bases; unmatched bases: 7. As DNA, the CDR3 is TGTGCCAGCAGCCTAAACAGGGGGTATTACGAGCAGTACTTC. Translation gives CASSLNRGYYEQYF.

The chain combines TRBV5-1 with TRBJ1-1; D perhaps matches TRBD1 (5 bases). The germline V gene has CDR1 SGHRS and CDR2 YFSETQ. The CDR3 runs to 12 residues. Deletions cut 1 base from V and 7 bases from J, with 8 bases between. This CDR3 is CASSLTGGEAFF. Written as DNA, the CDR3 is TGCGCCAGCAGCTTGACAGGAGGTGAAGCTTTCTTT. Filled out from reference TRBV5-1 and TRBJ1-1, the complete variable domain reads KAGVTQTPRYLIKTRGQQVTLSCSPISGHRSVSWYQQTPGQGLQFLFEYFSETQRNKGNFPGRFSGRQFSNSRSEMNVSTLELGDSALYLCASSLTGGEAFFGQGTRLTVV.

The chain joins TRBV11-2 to TRBJ2-3; no firm D call. Trimming pared 3 bases from V and 6 bases from J, leaving 4 bases between. From germline, CDR1 is SGHAT and CDR2 FQNNGV. There are 11 residues in the CDR3. The CDR3: CASSFVDTQYF. The CDR3 DNA reads as TGTGCCAGCAGCTTCGTCGATACGCAGTATTTT.

V is TRBV9 and J is TRBJ1-2; D gene ambiguous. This CDR3 has 14 amino acids. The germline V and J ends were trimmed by 0 bases and 8 bases, with 14 bases remaining between them. CDR1 SGDLS and CDR2 YYNGEE come from the germline V gene. CDR3 amino acids: CASSVAVVAEGYTF. For the CDR3, the DNA is TGTGCCAGCAGCGTAGCTGTAGTCGCGGAGGGCTACACCTTC.

The chain employs TRBV6-5 and TRBJ1-6; D might be TRBD1 (6 bases). The CDR3 spans 13 residues. CDR1 MNHEY and CDR2 SVGAGI come from the germline V gene. V dropped 6 bases and J dropped 7 bases, with 10 bases sitting between them. CDR3 nucleotides: TGTGCCAGCAGGGGGGCATGGAATTCACCCCTCCACTTT. Translated, it gives CASRGAWNSPLHF.

V is TRBV19 and J is TRBJ1-1; no reliable D call. Looked up from germline, CDR1 is LNHDA and CDR2 is SQIVND (reference sequence). This CDR3 has 14 amino acids. The V gene lost 10 bases and the J gene lost 1 base, with 16 bases spanning the gap. The CDR3 protein is CATKTGLTNTEAFF. The CDR3 nucleotides read TGTGCCACTAAGACCGGACTGACGAACACTGAAGCTTTCTTT.

The chain has TRBV6-1 and TRBJ2-7; D call uncertain. Per the germline V gene, CDR1 is MNHNS and CDR2 is SASEGT. V lost 2 bases, J lost 2 bases, and 4 bases lay in between. There are 12 residues in the CDR3. The CDR3 sequence is CASSELPYEQYF. The CDR3 region has the DNA TGTGCCAGCAGTGAACTCCCCTACGAGCAGTACTTC.

In the case of this clone: Other DNA sequences of this sample code for an identical CDR3. The chain is built from TRBV15 and TRBJ1-2; D ambiguous. Looked up from germline, CDR1 is LNHNV and CDR2 is YYDKDF (reference sequence). The V gene lost 0 bases and the J gene lost 4 bases, with 3 bases spanning the gap. CDR3 length: 12 amino acids. The CDR3 sequence: CATSREGYGYTF. CDR3 nucleotide sequence: TGTGCCACCAGCAGAGAGGGCTATGGCTACACCTTC.

The CDR3 coding sequence is TGTGCCAGTAGTAGAGAGAGGGGGGTCACTGAAGCTTTCTTT. This codes for CASSRERGVTEAFF. The chain employs TRBV19 and TRBJ1-1, with D maybe TRBD1 (6 bases). The CDR3 has 14 amino acids. Trimming pared 4 bases from V and 4 bases from J, leaving 13 bases between. Per the germline V gene, CDR1 is LNHDA and CDR2 is SQIVND (reference sequence).

The chain links TRBV13 to TRBJ2-1; 15 bases are shared with TRBD2. CDR3 length: 17 amino acids. Germline CDR1 is PRHDT and CDR2 is FYEKMQ (reference sequence). J gave up 8 bases and V 0 bases, and 5 bases lay outside the gene matches. CDR3 protein: CASSLGGLAGGPDEQFF. CDR3 bases: TGTGCCAGCAGCTTAGGTGGACTAGCGGGAGGGCCCGATGAGCAGTTCTTC.